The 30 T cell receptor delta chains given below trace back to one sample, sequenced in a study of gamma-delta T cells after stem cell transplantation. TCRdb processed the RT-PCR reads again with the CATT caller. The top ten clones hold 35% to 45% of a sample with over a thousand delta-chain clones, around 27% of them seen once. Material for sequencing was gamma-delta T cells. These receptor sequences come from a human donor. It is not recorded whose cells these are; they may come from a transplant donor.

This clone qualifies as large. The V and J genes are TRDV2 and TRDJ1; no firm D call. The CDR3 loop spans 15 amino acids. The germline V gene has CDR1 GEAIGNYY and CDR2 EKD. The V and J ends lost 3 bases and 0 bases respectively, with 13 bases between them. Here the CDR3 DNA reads TGTGCCTGTGACGACCTGACGGAGTACACCGATAAACTCATCTTT. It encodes CACDDLTEYTDKLIF.

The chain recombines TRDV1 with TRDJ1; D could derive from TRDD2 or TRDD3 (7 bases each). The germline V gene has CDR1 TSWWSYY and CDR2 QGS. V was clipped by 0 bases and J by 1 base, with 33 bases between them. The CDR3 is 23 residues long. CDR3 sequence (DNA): TGTGCTCTTGGGGAACTCGTCATTCCTACGTCGCGGGGGGATTTTTGGATCACCGATAAACTCATCTTT. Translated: CALGELVIPTSRGDFWITDKLIF.

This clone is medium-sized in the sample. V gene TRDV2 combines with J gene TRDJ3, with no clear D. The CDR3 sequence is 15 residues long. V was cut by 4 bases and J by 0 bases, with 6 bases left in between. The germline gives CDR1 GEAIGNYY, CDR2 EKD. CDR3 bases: TGTGCCTGTGATGACCGCTCCTGGGACACCCGACAGATGTTTTTC. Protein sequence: CACDDRSWDTRQMFF.

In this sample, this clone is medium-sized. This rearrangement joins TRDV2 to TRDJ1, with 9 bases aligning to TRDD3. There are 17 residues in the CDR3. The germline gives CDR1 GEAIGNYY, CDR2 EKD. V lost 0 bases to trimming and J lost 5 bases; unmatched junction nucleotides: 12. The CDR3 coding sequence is TGTGCCTGTGACACCGTCCACAGGCTGGGGGATGGTGATAAACTCATCTTT. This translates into CACDTVHRLGDGDKLIF.

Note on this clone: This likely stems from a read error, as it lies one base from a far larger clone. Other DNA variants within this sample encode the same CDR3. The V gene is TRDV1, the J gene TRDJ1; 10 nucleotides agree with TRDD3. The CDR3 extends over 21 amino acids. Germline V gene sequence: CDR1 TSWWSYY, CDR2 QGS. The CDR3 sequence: CALGFLPLLTGGLGTSDKLIF. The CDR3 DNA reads TGTGCTCTTGGCTTTCTTCCCTTACTTACTGGGGGATTGGGGACGTCCGATAAGCTCATCTTT.

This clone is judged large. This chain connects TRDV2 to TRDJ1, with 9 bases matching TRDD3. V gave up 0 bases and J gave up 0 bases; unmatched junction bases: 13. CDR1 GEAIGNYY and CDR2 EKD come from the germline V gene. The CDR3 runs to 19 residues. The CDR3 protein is CACDTVNTGGKAYTDKLIF. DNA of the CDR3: TGTGCCTGTGACACCGTAAATACTGGGGGAAAGGCGTACACCGATAAACTCATCTTT.

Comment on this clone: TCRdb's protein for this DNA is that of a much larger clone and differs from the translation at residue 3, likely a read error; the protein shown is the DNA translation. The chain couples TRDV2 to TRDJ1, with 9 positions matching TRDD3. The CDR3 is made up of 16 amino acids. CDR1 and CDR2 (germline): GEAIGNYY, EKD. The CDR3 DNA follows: TGTGCCCGTGACCAGCTTACTGGGGGACACACCGATAAACTCATCTTT. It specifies CARDQLTGGHTDKLIF.

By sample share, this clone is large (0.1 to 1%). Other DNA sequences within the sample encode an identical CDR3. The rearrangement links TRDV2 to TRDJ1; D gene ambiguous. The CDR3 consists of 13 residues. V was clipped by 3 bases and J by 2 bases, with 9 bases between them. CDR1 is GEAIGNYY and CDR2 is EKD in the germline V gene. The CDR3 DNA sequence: TGTGCCTGTGACGGATTACGGACCGATAAACTCATCTTT. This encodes CACDGLRTDKLIF.

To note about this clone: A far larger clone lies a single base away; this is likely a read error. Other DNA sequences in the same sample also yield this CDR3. The CDR3 DNA reads TGTGCTCTTGGGGAAAGCCCTTCCCCCCGTCGGTGGGGGATACCCCGCGGGGATAAACTCATCTTT. Its protein is CALGESPSPRRWGIPRGDKLIF. The genes are TRDV1 and TRDJ1; 10 bases fit TRDD3. The CDR3 is 22 residues long. J was trimmed by 5 bases and V by 2 bases; bases with no gene match: 26. CDR1 and CDR2 from the germline V gene are TSWWSYY and QGS.

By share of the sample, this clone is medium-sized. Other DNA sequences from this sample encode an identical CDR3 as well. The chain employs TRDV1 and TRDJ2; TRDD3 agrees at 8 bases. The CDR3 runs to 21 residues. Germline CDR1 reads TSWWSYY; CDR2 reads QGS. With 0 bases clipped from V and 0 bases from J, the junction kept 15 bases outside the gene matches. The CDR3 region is CALGELPPPYWGLPLTAQLFF. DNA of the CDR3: TGTGCTCTTGGGGAACTGCCTCCTCCTTACTGGGGGCTGCCTTTGACAGCACAACTCTTCTTT.

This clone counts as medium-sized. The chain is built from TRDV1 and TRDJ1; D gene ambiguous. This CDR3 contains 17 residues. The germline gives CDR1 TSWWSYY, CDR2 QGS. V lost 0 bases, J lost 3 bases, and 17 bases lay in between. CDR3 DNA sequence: TGTGCTCTTGGGGAACTAGGGCAGTGGGAATCGGCCGATAAACTCATCTTT. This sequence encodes CALGELGQWESADKLIF.

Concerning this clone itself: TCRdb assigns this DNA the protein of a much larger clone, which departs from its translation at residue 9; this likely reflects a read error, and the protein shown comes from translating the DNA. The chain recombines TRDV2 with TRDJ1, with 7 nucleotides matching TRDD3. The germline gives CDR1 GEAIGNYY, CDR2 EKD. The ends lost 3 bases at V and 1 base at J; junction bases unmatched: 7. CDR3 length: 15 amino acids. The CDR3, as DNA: TGTGCCTGTGACCAATGGGGGACCCTCACCGATAAACTCATCTTT. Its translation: CACDQWGTLTDKLIF.

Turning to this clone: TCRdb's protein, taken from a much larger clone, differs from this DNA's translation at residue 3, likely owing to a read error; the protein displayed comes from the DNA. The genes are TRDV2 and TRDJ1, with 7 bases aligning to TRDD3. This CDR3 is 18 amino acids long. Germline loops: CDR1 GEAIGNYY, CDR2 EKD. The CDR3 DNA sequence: TGTGCCCGTGACACCGTGGGGGGATCCCCTCTGTACACCGATAAACTCATCTTT. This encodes CARDTVGGSPLYTDKLIF.

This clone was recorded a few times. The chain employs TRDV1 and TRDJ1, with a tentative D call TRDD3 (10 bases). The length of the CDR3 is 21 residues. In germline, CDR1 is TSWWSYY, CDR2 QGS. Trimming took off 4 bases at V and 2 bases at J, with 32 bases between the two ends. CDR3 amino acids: CALGGDGLPTGWGIPTDKLIF. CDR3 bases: TGTGCTCTTGGGGGAGACGGCCTTCCTACGGGGTGGGGGATACCTACCGATAAACTCATCTTT.

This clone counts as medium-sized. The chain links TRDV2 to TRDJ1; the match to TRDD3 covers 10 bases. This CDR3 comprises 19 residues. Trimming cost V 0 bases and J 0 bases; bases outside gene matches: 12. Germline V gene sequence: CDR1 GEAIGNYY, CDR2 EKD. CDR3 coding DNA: TGTGCCTGTGACACCCTCCGGGGCTTACTGGGGGATTACACCGATAAACTCATCTTT. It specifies CACDTLRGLLGDYTDKLIF.

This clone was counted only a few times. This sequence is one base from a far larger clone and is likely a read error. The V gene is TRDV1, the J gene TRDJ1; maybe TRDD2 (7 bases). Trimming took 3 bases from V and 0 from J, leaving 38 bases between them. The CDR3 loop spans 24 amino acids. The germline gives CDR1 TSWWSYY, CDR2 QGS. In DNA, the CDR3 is TGTGCTCTTGGGGACTTTCCTACGAACATACCTATACCGGGGGAGATCAGGTACACCGATAAACTCATCTTT. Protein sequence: CALGDFPTNIPIPGEIRYTDKLIF.

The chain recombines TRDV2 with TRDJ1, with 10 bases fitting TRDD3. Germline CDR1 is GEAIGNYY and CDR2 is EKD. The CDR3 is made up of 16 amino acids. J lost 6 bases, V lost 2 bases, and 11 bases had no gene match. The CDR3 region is CACDKVGDTGDYKLIF. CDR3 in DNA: TGTGCCTGTGACAAGGTGGGGGATACAGGGGACTATAAACTCATCTTT.

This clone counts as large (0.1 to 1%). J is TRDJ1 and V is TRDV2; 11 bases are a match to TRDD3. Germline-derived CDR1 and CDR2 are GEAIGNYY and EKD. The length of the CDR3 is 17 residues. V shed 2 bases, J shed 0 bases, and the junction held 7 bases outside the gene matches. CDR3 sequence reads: CACDNLLGDTYTDKLIF. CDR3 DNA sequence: TGTGCCTGTGACAATCTCCTGGGGGATACTTACACCGATAAACTCATCTTT.

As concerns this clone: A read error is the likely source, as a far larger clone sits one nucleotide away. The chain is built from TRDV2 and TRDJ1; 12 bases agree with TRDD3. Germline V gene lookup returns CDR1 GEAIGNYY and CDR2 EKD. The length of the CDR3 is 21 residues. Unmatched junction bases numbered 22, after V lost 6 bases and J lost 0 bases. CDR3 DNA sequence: TGTGCCTGTCTCCCGTTGGCGTCGGTACTGGGGGATACACAGTACACCGATAAACTCATCTTT. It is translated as CACLPLASVLGDTQYTDKLIF.

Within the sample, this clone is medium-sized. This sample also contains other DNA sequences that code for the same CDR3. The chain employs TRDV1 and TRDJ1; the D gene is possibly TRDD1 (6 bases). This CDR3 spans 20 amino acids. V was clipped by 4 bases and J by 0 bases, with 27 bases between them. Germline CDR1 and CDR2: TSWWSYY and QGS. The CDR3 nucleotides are TGTGCTCTTGGGGTTCTGCGGGGTGGGGAAATAATGAGGTACACCGATAAACTCATCTTT. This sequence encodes CALGVLRGGEIMRYTDKLIF.

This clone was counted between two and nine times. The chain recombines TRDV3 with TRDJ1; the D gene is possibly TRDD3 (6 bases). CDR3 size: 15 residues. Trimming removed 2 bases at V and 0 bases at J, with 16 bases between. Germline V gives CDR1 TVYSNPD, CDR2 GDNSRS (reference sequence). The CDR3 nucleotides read TGTGCCTTTCGCGGTGGGGATTCCTACACCGATAAACTCATCTTT. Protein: CAFRGGDSYTDKLIF.

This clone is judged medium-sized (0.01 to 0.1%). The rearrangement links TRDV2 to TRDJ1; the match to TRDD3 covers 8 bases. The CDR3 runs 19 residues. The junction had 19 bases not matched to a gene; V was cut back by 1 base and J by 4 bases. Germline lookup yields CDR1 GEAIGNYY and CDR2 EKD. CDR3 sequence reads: CACDTLGGSIGRMIDKLIF. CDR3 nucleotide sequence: TGTGCCTGTGACACACTTGGGGGATCCATTGGGCGGATGATCGATAAACTCATCTTT.

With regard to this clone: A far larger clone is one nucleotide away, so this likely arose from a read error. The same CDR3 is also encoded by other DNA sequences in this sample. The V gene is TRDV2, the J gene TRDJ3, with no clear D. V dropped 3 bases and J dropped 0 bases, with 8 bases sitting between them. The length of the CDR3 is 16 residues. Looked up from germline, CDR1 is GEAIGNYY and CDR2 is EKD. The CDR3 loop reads CACDPSSSWDTRQMFF. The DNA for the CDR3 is TGTGCCTGTGACCCATCAAGCTCCTGGGACACCCGACAGATGTTTTTC.

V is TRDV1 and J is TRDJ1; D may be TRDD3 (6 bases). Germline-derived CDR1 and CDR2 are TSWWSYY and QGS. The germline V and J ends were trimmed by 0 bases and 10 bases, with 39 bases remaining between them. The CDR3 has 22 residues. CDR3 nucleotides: TGTGCTCTTGGGGAACTCCTCCTATCGCGCAAAGGCCAAGGGGATTCCCACTGCGGACTCATCTTT. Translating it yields CALGELLLSRKGQGDSHCGLIF.

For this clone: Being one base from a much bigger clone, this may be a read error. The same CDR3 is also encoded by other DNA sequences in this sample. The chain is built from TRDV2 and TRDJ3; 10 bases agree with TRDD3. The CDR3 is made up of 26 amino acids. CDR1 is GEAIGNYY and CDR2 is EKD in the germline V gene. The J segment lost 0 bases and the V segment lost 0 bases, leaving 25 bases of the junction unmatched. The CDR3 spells CACDTAGTRVSLGGYGSSWDTRQMFF. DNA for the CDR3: TGTGCCTGTGACACCGCAGGGACAAGGGTTTCACTGGGGGGATACGGGAGCTCCTGGGACACCCGACAGATGTTTTTC.

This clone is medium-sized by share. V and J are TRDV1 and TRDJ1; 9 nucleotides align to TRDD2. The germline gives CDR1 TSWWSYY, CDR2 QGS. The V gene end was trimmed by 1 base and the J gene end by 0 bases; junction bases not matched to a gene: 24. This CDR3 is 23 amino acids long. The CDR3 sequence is CALGEPGLPTGAGDGGYTDKLIF. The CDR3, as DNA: TGTGCTCTTGGGGAACCAGGCCTTCCTACGGGAGCTGGGGATGGGGGCTACACCGATAAACTCATCTTT.

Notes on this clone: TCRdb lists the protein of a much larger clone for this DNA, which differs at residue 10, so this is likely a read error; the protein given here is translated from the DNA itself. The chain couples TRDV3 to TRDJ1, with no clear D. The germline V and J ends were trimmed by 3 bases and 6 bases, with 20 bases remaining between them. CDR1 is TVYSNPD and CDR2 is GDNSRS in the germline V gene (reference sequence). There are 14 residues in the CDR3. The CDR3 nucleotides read TGTGCCTTCCTAAACGGGAATGAGGACTATAAACTCATCTTT. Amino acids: CAFLNGNEDYKLIF.

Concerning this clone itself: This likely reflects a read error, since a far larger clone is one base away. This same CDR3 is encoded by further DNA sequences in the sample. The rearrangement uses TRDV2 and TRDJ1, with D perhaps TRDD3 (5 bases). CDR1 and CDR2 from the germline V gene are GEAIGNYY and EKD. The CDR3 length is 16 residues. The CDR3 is CACDTVGDQLSDKLIF. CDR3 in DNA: TGTGCCTGTGACACCGTAGGGGACCAATTAAGCGATAAACTCATATTT.

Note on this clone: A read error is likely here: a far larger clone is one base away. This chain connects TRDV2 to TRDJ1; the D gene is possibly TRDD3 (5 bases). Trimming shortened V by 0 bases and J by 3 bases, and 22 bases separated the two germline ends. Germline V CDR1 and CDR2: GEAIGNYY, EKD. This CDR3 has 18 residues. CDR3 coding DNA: TGTGCCTGTGACACCCTGCTGACACCGAATTCATACGCCGATAAACTCATCTTT. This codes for CACDTLLTPNSYADKLIF.

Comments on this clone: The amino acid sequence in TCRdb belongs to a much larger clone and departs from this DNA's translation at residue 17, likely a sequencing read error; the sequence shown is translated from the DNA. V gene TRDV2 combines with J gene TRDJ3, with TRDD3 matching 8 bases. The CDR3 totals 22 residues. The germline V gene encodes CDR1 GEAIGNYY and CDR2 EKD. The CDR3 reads CACDTVNGGSSLRSWDARQMFF. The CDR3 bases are TGTGCCTGTGACACCGTTAATGGGGGATCAAGTTTACGCTCCTGGGACGCCCGACAGATGTTTTTC.